The 31 T cell receptor beta chains given below trace back to one sample, sequenced in a study of OX40 agonist ivuxolimab in advanced cancers. Method: immunoSEQ multiplex PCR; TCRdb's copy keeps in-frame clones and lacks some. This sample carries about 94,000 clones, around 87% of them seen once, and the ten largest clones take just over 0.3%. This sample comprised CD4+ or CD8+ T cells sorted from blood, obtained in a trial of the OX40 agonist ivuxolimab. Receptors originate from an adult with an advanced solid tumor such as melanoma, head and neck, liver or kidney cancer.

The chain couples TRBV12-5 to TRBJ1-1; D ambiguous. The germline CDR1 and CDR2 sequences are LGHNT and FRNRAP. There are 16 residues in the CDR3. The V end was cut by 3 bases, the J end by 1 base, with 15 bases between. The CDR3 DNA reads as TGTGCTAGTGGTTTTCGGGGAGGAGGGCAGAACACTGAAGCTTTCTTT. Amino acid sequence: CASGFRGGGQNTEAFF.

This clone has just one count. This sequence joins TRBV5-4 and TRBJ2-2; TRBD1 matches 8 bases. Germline loops: CDR1 SGHNT, CDR2 YYREEE (reference sequence). The J segment lost 6 bases and the V segment lost 4 bases, leaving 8 bases of the junction unmatched. The CDR3 sequence is 15 residues long. Here the CDR3 reads CASSAGQGRPGELFF. CDR3 nucleotide sequence: TGTGCCAGCAGCGCCGGACAGGGCCGACCCGGGGAGCTGTTTTTT.

This rearrangement joins TRBV27 to TRBJ2-1, with D perhaps matching TRBD2 (5 bases). The CDR3 totals 13 residues. Trimming cost V 0 bases and J 9 bases, with 9 bases left between them. The germline V gene has CDR1 MNHEY and CDR2 SMNVEV (reference sequence). The CDR3 loop is CASSLSGAPEQFF. Written as DNA, the CDR3 is TGTGCCAGCAGTTTATCGGGAGCCCCTGAGCAGTTCTTC.

The chain couples TRBV7-2 to TRBJ2-7, with D perhaps TRBD2 (7 bases). CDR1 is SGHTA and CDR2 is FQGNSA in the germline V gene. The CDR3 length is 13 residues. The CDR3 DNA reads TGTGCTACAAGAGGGGGGGGCGTCTACGAGCAGTACTTC. Translated, it gives CATRGGGVYEQYF.

The chain uses TRBV18 and TRBJ2-3; a weak D match, TRBD2 (5 bases). The CDR3 consists of 17 residues. V was trimmed by 1 base and J by 0 bases, leaving 14 bases between them. Germline V gene sequence: CDR1 KGHSH, CDR2 LQKENI. In DNA form, the CDR3 reads TGTGCCAGCTCACCACGAACGAGGTCTAGCAGCACAGATACGCAGTATTTT. As protein: CASSPRTRSSSTDTQYF.

The chain joins TRBV11-2 to TRBJ2-2; 11 bases map to TRBD2. Trimming at V came to 3 bases and at J to 5 bases, leaving 2 bases not matched to a gene. Germline CDR1 is SGHAT and CDR2 is FQNNGV. The CDR3 is made up of 15 amino acids. CDR3 sequence (DNA): TGTGCCAGCAGCTTCGGGACTAGCGGTACCGGGGAGCTGTTTTTT. This gives the protein CASSFGTSGTGELFF.

This chain's CDR3 is CASSLSRGTGANVLTF. CDR3 bases: TGTGCCAGCAGCTTAAGTCGGGGGACTGGGGCCAACGTCCTGACTTTC. The chain links TRBV7-3 to TRBJ2-6; TRBD2 is a possible D gene (6 bases). The CDR3 covers 16 residues. Germline-derived CDR1 and CDR2 are SGHTA and FQGTGA. With 1 base removed from V and 2 bases from J, the gap between germline ends came to 9 bases. The whole variable domain, remainder taken from reference TRBV7-3 and TRBJ2-6, is GAGVSQTPSNKVTEKGKYVELRCDPISGHTALYWYRQSLGQGPEFLIYFQGTGAADDSGLPNDRFFAVRPEGSVSTLKIQRTERGDSAVYLCASSLSRGTGANVLTFGAGSRLTVL.

The rearrangement links TRBV4-1 to TRBJ1-1; D is possibly TRBD1 (5 bases). Per germline, CDR1 MGHRA and CDR2 YSYEKL. This CDR3 comprises 18 residues. The V end lost 5 bases, the J end lost 2 bases, and 24 bases lay between the germline ends. Here the CDR3 DNA reads TGCGCCAGCAGCGGACATCTCGACATTGGGAGAACAAACACTGAAGCTTTCTTT. As protein: CASSGHLDIGRTNTEAFF.

The chain is built from TRBV10-3 and TRBJ1-2, with no clear D. The CDR3 contains 14 residues. Between the trimmed V and J ends, which lost 7 bases and 0 bases, there was a span of 12 bases. The V gene's germline CDR1 is ENHRY and CDR2 SYGVKD. The CDR3 DNA follows: TGTGCCATCACCTTCGACAACTCTAACTATGGCTACACCTTC. Protein sequence: CAITFDNSNYGYTF.

The chain recombines TRBV7-9 with TRBJ1-4, with D tentatively TRBD1 (5 bases). CDR1 and CDR2 (germline): SEHNR, FQNEAQ (reference sequence). Trimming stripped 3 bases from V and 8 bases from J, with 13 bases between. The CDR3 extends over 14 amino acids. CDR3 in DNA: TGTGCCAGCAGCTTCGGACACGTCGGCGAAAAACTGTTTTTT. Encoded protein: CASSFGHVGEKLFF. Based on the CDR3 plus reference TRBV7-9 and TRBJ1-4, the full variable domain is DTGVSQNPRHKITKRGQNVTFRCDPISEHNRLYWYRQTLGQGPEFLTYFQNEAQLEKSRLLSDRFSAERPKGSFSTLEIQRTEQGDSAMYLCASSFGHVGEKLFFGSGTQLSVL.

Turning to this clone: A read error may account for a junction end that differs from germline. Other nucleotide sequences from this sample produce the same CDR3. The chain employs TRBV7-2 and TRBJ2-7, with 8 positions matching TRBD2. The CDR3 has 15 amino acids. Germline V CDR1 and CDR2: SGHTA, FQGNSA. CDR3 DNA sequence: TGTGCTAGCAGCTTAGCGGGCGGGGGGAGGTACGAGCAGTACTTC. Translation gives CASSLAGGGRYEQYF.

CDR3 residues: CASSVPGQGDEKLFF. As DNA, the CDR3 is TGTGCCAGCTCAGTACCGGGACAGGGGGACGAAAAACTGTTTTTT. The V call is TRBV18, the J call TRBJ1-4, with TRBD1 identical over 11 bases. This CDR3 comprises 15 residues. From germline, CDR1 is KGHSH and CDR2 LQKENI. The V segment lost 5 bases and the J segment 8 bases; nucleotides outside the gene matches: 7.

The J gene is TRBJ2-1, the V gene TRBV5-4, with TRBD1 identical over 7 bases. The V and J ends lost 2 bases and 2 bases, in that order; junction bases with no gene match: 4. The germline gives CDR1 SGHNT, CDR2 YYREEE (reference sequence). The CDR3 sequence is 15 residues long. CDR3 DNA sequence: TGTGCCAGCAGCTTCACAGGGGACCCCTACAATGAGCAGTTCTTC. Translating gives CASSFTGDPYNEQFF.

The gene calls are TRBV6-6 and TRBJ1-1, with D tentatively TRBD1 (6 bases). The CDR3 contains 15 residues. V gave up 0 bases and J gave up 4 bases, with 12 bases separating them. CDR1 MNHNY and CDR2 SVGAGI come from the germline V gene (reference sequence). The DNA for the CDR3 is TGTGCCAGCAGTTACTCGCGGGGGCTGGGCACTGAAGCTTTCTTT. Protein sequence: CASSYSRGLGTEAFF.

The chain carries TRBV30 and TRBJ2-7; 8 bases fit TRBD1. CDR3 length: 13 residues. Trimming cost V 3 bases and J 5 bases; bases outside gene matches: 6. CDR1 is GTSNPN and CDR2 is SVGIG in the germline V gene (reference sequence). For the CDR3, the DNA is TGTGCCTGGAGCGCGGGACAGGCCCACGAGCAGTACTTC. Translating it yields CAWSAGQAHEQYF. Filled out from reference TRBV30 and TRBJ2-7, the complete variable domain reads SQTIHQWPATLVQPVGSPLSLECTVEGTSNPNLYWYRQAAGRGLQLLFYSVGIGQISSEVPQNLSASRPQDRQFILSSKKLLLSDSGFYLCAWSAGQAHEQYFGPGTRLTVT.

CDR3 nucleotide sequence: TGTGCCAGCAGTTACGGGACAGGGGGCTATGGCTACACCTTC. Translated, it gives CASSYGTGGYGYTF. The chain links TRBV27 to TRBJ1-2; 11 bases line up with TRBD1. CDR3 length: 14 amino acids. The junction had 2 bases not matched to a gene; V was cut back by 4 bases and J by 4 bases. From germline, CDR1 is MNHEY and CDR2 SMNVEV (reference sequence).

This rearrangement joins TRBV6-1 to TRBJ2-2; D gene uncertain. CDR1 MNHNS and CDR2 SASEGT come from the germline V gene. Trimming removed 3 bases from V and 5 bases from J, with 19 bases in between. The CDR3 length is 17 residues. Here the CDR3 reads CASSDIGKGKVTGELFF. The CDR3 DNA reads TGTGCCAGCAGTGATATCGGTAAAGGGAAGGTGACCGGGGAGCTGTTTTTT.

The rearrangement links TRBV6-1 to TRBJ2-7, with no clear D. Trimming cost V 7 bases and J 4 bases, with 5 bases left between them. Looked up from germline, CDR1 is MNHNS and CDR2 is SASEGT. The CDR3 runs 10 residues. The CDR3 region is CASMMYEQYF. For the CDR3, the DNA is TGTGCCAGCATGATGTACGAGCAGTACTTC.

This clone has only a few counts. V usage is TRBV5-4 and J usage is TRBJ1-2; D is perhaps TRBD1 (6 bases). The CDR3 totals 16 residues. Germline loops: CDR1 SGHNT, CDR2 YYREEE (reference sequence). V lost 0 bases and J lost 3, with 15 bases in between. CDR3 coding DNA: TGTGCCAGCAGCTTGGCAGGGGCCTCTGGAGACTATGGCTACACCTTC. It is translated as CASSLAGASGDYGYTF.

V usage is TRBV7-8 and J usage is TRBJ1-4, with TRBD1 identical over 8 bases. Losses at the gene ends were 5 bases for V and 0 bases for J; bases not matched to a gene: 8. Germline V CDR1 and CDR2: SGHVS, FQNEAQ. CDR3 length equals 17 residues. CDR3 amino acids: CASSPRQGRATNEKLFF. The CDR3 DNA sequence: TGTGCCAGCAGCCCTAGACAGGGGAGGGCAACTAATGAAAAACTGTTTTTT.

The V gene is TRBV4-2, the J gene TRBJ2-5; 7 bases map to TRBD2. Per germline, CDR1 LGHNA and CDR2 YNFKEQ. CDR3 length equals 17 residues. Trimming cost V 1 base and J 2 bases; bases outside gene matches: 10. The CDR3 DNA reads TGTGCCAGCAGCCAAGGCCCCGGCAGAGCGGGGCAAGAGACCCAGTACTTC. Translated, it gives CASSQGPGRAGQETQYF.

The chain uses TRBV6-5 and TRBJ1-1, with 7 bases identical to TRBD1. The CDR3 contains 16 residues. CDR1 is MNHEY and CDR2 is SVGAGI in the germline V gene. V shed 0 bases, J shed 4 bases, and the junction held 8 bases outside the gene matches. CDR3 in DNA: TGTGCCAGCAGTTACTCAACGGGACAGATGGTCACTGAAGCTTTCTTT. It specifies CASSYSTGQMVTEAFF.

This clone was found once. The chain employs TRBV7-8 and TRBJ1-2; a weak D match, TRBD1 (6 bases). Trimming took off 1 base at V and 2 bases at J, with 11 bases between the two ends. Germline values: CDR1 SGHVS, CDR2 FQNEAQ. This CDR3 comprises 15 residues. The CDR3 DNA sequence: TGTGCCAGCAGCTTAGTAAGGGGGGCCAACTATGGCTACACCTTC. It encodes CASSLVRGANYGYTF.

About this clone: This specimen includes other DNA sequences encoding the same CDR3. The chain recombines TRBV19 with TRBJ1-5, with 8 bases aligning to TRBD1. The CDR3 totals 13 residues. CDR1 LNHDA and CDR2 SQIVND come from the germline V gene (reference sequence). The trim removed 8 bases at V and 4 bases at J, leaving 4 bases unmatched. The CDR3 sequence: CASADRGNQPQHF. Here the CDR3 DNA reads TGTGCCAGTGCCGACAGGGGTAATCAGCCCCAGCATTTT.

J is TRBJ2-7 and V is TRBV7-9, with D possibly being TRBD1 (5 bases). Trimming removed 5 bases from V and 2 bases from J, with 13 bases in between. There are 14 residues in the CDR3. Per the germline V gene, CDR1 is SEHNR and CDR2 is FQNEAQ (reference sequence). The chain's CDR3 is CASSRTRETYEQYF. The CDR3 DNA follows: TGTGCCAGCAGCCGGACCAGGGAAACCTACGAGCAGTACTTC.

This clone has more than one count but fewer than ten. At the DNA level, this CDR3 is encoded by other sequences in the same sample as well. The CDR3 here is CASSLAGQGASEQYF. The CDR3, as DNA: TGTGCCAGCAGCTTGGCAGGACAGGGGGCGTCCGAGCAGTACTTC. The rearrangement uses TRBV7-2 and TRBJ2-7; 11 nucleotides align to TRBD1. The germline V gene has CDR1 SGHTA and CDR2 FQGNSA. This CDR3 spans 15 amino acids. V shed 3 bases and J 6 bases; nucleotides not matched to a gene: 7.

The chain recombines TRBV27 with TRBJ2-5; 10 positions agree with TRBD2. Trimming took 5 bases from V and 4 from J; bases not matched to a gene: 10. The CDR3 loop spans 16 amino acids. Germline V lookup: CDR1 MNHEY, CDR2 SMNVEV (reference sequence). CDR3 amino acids: CASSPLGLAEGETQYF. The CDR3 DNA reads TGTGCCAGCAGTCCCCTTGGACTAGCGGAGGGAGAGACCCAGTACTTC.

The chain carries TRBV6-4 and TRBJ1-4, with D unresolved. Trimming stripped 8 bases from V and 4 bases from J, with 14 bases between. This CDR3 has 14 amino acids. Germline assignment: CDR1 MRHNA and CDR2 SNTAGT. CDR3 coding DNA: TGTGCCAGCTTAGAGACAACCGGTAATGAAAAACTGTTTTTT. It encodes CASLETTGNEKLFF.

This clone was counted a few times. This chain connects TRBV11-2 to TRBJ2-2; D unresolved. V lost 6 bases to trimming and J lost 4 bases, with 15 bases between them. CDR3 size: 15 residues. Germline values: CDR1 SGHAT, CDR2 FQNNGV. The chain's CDR3 is CASRPMGRRTGELFF. DNA for the CDR3: TGTGCCAGCAGGCCAATGGGTCGGCGCACCGGGGAGCTGTTTTTT.

The chain joins TRBV9 to TRBJ1-3; 9 bases map to TRBD1. Trimming removed 3 bases from V and 0 bases from J; junction bases left unmatched: 13. This CDR3 is built from 19 residues. The germline gives CDR1 SGDLS, CDR2 YYNGEE. The CDR3 sequence: CASSDGPYRGQSSGNTIYF. The CDR3 nucleotides read TGTGCCAGCAGCGACGGCCCCTACAGGGGGCAGAGCTCTGGAAACACCATATATTTT.

The rearrangement uses TRBV6-1 and TRBJ1-5; D is ambiguous. The V and J ends lost 4 bases and 5 bases respectively, with 18 bases between them. The CDR3 is 16 amino acids. The germline V gene encodes CDR1 MNHNS and CDR2 SASEGT. CDR3: CASSGPPYDRDQPQHF. CDR3 coding DNA: TGTGCCAGCAGTGGACCTCCCTACGATCGTGATCAGCCCCAGCATTTT.